The sequence of this T cell receptor beta chain was determined in a study of graft-versus-host responses after intestinal transplantation (dated by TCRdb to the early 2020s). Regarding the research as a whole: Multivisceral, liver-intestinal, or isolated intestinal transplants were received by the recipients. Anti-thymocyte globulin induction was given to all recipients, followed by maintenance tacrolimus and steroids for approximately 3 years. Graft-versus-host and host-versus-graft alloreactive T cell clones were tracked in the graft, circulation and bone marrow after intestinal transplantation using bulk TCR-beta CDR3 sequencing. To identify alloreactive clones, pre-transplant mixed lymphocyte reaction products were sequenced and then compared with unstimulated pre-transplant donor and recipient T cells. Of the roughly 25 intestinal transplant recipients enrolled in the cohort, one of whom was a retransplant, a few patients without pretransplant specimens were excluded. A peak of at least 4% donor T cells among recipient peripheral blood mononuclear cells was the definition used for donor T cell macrochimerism. Rather than going through the commercial service, samples from a few later patients were sequenced in-house on an Illumina MiSeq and processed with MiXCR. Study-wide findings and limitations: Conclusions were limited by the relatively low number and heterogeneity of intestinal transplant patients. GvH clones were found in recipient bone marrow, and some of the GvH clones appeared earlier in ileal mucosa or blood, which is consistent with an intestinal mucosal origin. High GvH to HvG T cell clonal ratios were observed in the allografts of patients with donor T cell macrochimerism. Early after transplant, peak levels of circulating GvH clones were associated with declines in HvG clones.

Libraries came from the immunoSEQ multiplex PCR assay. For most patients, genomic DNA was isolated with the Qiagen DNeasy Blood and Tissue Kit and sent frozen to Adaptive Biotechnologies for TCR sequencing. For most patients, genomic DNA was subjected to high-throughput TCR-beta CDR3 sequencing by Adaptive Biotechnologies. The published analysis was carried out like this. Adaptive's ImmunoSEQ software supplied the TCR sequencing data for more than 15 patients, while MiXCR and VDJtools were used to process three other patients. CD4 versus CD8 sorting errors were corrected by removing sequences found in both subsets at a frequency ratio below 5:1. CDR3 nucleotide sequences shared by donor and recipient were removed because the origin of these sequences could not be assigned. To be classed as alloreactive, a clone needed at least 2-fold expansion over unstimulated cells and a minimum CFSE-low frequency of 0.002% (template counts) or 0.001% (read counts). Mappable clones were those detected in sequenced pre-transplant spleen, lymph node, or MLR CFSE-low populations of the donor or recipient. Cumulative frequency of alloreactive clones was calculated as a percentage of all sequences weighted by copy number. The source is immuneACCESS, and TCRdb retained only in-frame sequences with V and J called. Part of the clones is not carried over; for the studies checked, unresolved V genes explain less than half of this, and the remainder is unexplained. The DNA gave D and trimming, while V, J and clone size come from that table. The sample has some 110,000 clones on record, about 92% of them singletons. Roughly 1% of the sample lies in the top ten.

What this sample's time point label stands for: cells obtained before transplantation from donor or recipient. CD3+CD4+ and CD3+CD8+ populations were FACS-sorted from unstimulated pre-transplant donor and recipient cells taken from spleen or lymph nodes. V is reduced by 3 bases and J by 6 bases, leaving a spacing of 6 bases between them. The germline V gene provides CDR1 SGDLS and CDR2 YYNGEE. The CDR3 runs 12 residues from the cysteine to the phenylalanine. Kept here is only the CDR3 DNA, which spans 36 bases and is read in frame from base 1. On this clone: No cognate antigen has been identified for it. No base quality information exists; no much larger clone differs at one position.

The TCR originated in a human donor who was the organ donor for an intestinal transplant. Here the sequenced sample was unstimulated CD8+ T cells sorted from spleen or lymph node cells, taken before transplant. Here the chain combines TRBV9 and TRBJ2-2; the D gene assignment is ambiguous. This receptor has the CDR3 CASSAPSGELFF. The DNA sequence is as follows: TGTGCCAGCAGCGCTCCGTCCGGGGAGCTGTTTTTT.